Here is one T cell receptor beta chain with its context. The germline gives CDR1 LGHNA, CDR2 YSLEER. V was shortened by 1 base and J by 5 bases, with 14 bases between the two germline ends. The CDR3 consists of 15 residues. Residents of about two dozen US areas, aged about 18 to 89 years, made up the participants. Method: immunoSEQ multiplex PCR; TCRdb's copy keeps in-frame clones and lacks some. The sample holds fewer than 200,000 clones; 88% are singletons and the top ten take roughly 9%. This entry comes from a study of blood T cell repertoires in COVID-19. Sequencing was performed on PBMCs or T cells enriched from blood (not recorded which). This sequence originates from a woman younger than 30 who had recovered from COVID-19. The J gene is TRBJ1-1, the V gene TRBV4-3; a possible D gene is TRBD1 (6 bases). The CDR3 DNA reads TGCGCCAGCAGCCAAGTTAGTACAGGGAAAACTGAAGCTTTCTTT. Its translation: CASSQVSTGKTEAFF.